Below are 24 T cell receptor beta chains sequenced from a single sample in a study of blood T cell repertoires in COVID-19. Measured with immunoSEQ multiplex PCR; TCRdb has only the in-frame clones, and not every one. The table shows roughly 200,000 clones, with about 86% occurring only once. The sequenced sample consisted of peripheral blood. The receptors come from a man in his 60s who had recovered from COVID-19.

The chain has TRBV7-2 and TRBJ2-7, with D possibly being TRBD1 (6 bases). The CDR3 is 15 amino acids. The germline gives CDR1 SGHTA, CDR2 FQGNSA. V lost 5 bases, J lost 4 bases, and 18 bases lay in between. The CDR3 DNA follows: TGTGCCAGCAGCCTAGGGGGAGCCCAGAGGTACGAGCAGTACTTC. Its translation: CASSLGGAQRYEQYF.

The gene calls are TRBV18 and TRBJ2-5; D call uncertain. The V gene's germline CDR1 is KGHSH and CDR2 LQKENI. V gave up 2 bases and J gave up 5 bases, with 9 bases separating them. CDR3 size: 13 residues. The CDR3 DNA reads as TGTGCCAGCTCACCAATGAGCGCGGAGACCCAGTACTTC. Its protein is CASSPMSAETQYF.

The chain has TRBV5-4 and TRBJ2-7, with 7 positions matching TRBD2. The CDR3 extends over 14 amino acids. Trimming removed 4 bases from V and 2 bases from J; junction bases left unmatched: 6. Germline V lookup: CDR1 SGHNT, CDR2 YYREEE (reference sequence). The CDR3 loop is CASSRTSEAYEQYF. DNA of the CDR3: TGTGCCAGCAGCCGTACTAGCGAGGCCTACGAGCAGTACTTC.

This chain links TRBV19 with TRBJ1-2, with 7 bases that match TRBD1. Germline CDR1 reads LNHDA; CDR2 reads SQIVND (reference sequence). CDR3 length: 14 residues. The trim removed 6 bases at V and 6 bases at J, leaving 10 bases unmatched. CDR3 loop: CASRDGQEVDGYTF. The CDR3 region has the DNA TGTGCCAGTAGGGACGGACAGGAGGTCGATGGCTACACCTTC.

The chain's CDR3 is CASSSVAQSGNTIYF. CDR3 coding DNA: TGTGCCAGTAGTTCCGTGGCTCAATCTGGAAACACCATATATTTT. The rearrangement uses TRBV19 and TRBJ1-3; D gene ambiguous. CDR1 is LNHDA, CDR2 SQIVND, per germline (reference sequence). Trimming left V 5 bases short and J 1 base short, with 12 bases between. The CDR3 runs to 15 residues.

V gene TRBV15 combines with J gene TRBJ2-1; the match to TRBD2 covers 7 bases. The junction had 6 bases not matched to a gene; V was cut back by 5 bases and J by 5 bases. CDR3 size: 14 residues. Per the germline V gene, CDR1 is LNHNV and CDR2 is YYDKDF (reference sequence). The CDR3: CATSARDYDNEQFF. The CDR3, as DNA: TGTGCCACCAGCGCCCGGGACTATGACAATGAGCAGTTCTTC. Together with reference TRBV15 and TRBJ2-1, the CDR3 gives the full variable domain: DAMVIQNPRYQVTQFGKPVTLSCSQTLNHNVMYWYQQKSSQAPKLLFHYYDKDFNNEADTPDNFQSRRPNTSFCFLDIRSPGLGDTAMYLCATSARDYDNEQFFGPGTRLTVL.

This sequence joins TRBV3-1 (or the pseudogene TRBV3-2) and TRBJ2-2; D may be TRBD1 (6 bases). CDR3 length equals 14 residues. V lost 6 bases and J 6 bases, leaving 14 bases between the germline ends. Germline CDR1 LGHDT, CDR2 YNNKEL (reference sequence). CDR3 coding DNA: TGTGCCAGCAGACAGAACAGGGACCCCGGGGAGCTGTTTTTT. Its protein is CASRQNRDPGELFF.

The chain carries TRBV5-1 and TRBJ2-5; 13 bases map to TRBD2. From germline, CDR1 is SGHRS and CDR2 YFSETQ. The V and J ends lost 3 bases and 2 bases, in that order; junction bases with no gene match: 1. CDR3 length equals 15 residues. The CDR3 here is CASSWGLAGQETQYF. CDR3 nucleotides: TGCGCCAGCAGCTGGGGACTAGCGGGGCAAGAGACCCAGTACTTC.

The CDR3 nucleotides read TGCGCCAGCAGCTTGGCTTTGACGGGAGGTGGTAGTGAGCAGTTCTTC. Amino acid sequence: CASSLALTGGGSEQFF. V and J are TRBV5-1 and TRBJ2-1, with 7 bases identical to TRBD2. The germline gives CDR1 SGHRS, CDR2 YFSETQ. This CDR3 region has 16 residues. The V and J ends lost 0 bases and 9 bases, in that order; junction bases with no gene match: 12.

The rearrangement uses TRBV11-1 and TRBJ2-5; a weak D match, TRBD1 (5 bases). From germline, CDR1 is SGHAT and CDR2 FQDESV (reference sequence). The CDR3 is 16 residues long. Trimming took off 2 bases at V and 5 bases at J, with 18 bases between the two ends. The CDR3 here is CASSLSRLGRTETQYF. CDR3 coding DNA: TGTGCCAGCAGCTTAAGTAGGCTGGGGCGCACGGAGACCCAGTACTTC.

In DNA form, the CDR3 reads TGCGCCAGCAGCCCGGACAGGGGGCTCTCAAAACTCCACTTT. Translation: CASSPDRGLSKLHF. The chain recombines TRBV10-2 with TRBJ1-6; 11 nucleotides match TRBD1. The CDR3 covers 14 residues. V lost 6 bases to trimming and J lost 16 bases; unmatched junction nucleotides: 11. Germline V gene sequence: CDR1 WSHSY, CDR2 SAAADI.

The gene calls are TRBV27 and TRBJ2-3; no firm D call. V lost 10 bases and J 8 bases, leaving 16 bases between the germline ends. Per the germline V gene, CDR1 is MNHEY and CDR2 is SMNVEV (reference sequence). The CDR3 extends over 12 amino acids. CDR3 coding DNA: TGTGCCACTGCCCTGCCCGGCGGTACGCAGTATTTT. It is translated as CATALPGGTQYF.

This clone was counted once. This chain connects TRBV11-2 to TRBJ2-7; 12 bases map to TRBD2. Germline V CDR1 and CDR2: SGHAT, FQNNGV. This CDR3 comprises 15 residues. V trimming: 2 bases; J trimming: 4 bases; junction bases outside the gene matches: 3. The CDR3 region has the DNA TGTGCCAGCAGCTTATACGGGACTAGCGGGTACGAGCAGTACTTC. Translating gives CASSLYGTSGYEQYF.

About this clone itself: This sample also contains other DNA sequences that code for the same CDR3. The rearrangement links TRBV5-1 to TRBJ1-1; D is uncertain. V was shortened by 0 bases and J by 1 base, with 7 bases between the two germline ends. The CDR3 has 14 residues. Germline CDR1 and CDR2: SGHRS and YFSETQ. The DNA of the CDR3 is TGCGCCAGCAGCTTGGCCGGTCAGAACACTGAAGCTTTCTTT. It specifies CASSLAGQNTEAFF.

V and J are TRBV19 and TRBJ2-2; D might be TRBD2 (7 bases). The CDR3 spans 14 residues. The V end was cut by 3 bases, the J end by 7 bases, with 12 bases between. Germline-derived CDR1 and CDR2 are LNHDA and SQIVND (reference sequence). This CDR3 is CASSIGGAGGELFF. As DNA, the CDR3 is TGTGCCAGTAGTATTGGGGGGGCCGGCGGGGAGCTGTTTTTT. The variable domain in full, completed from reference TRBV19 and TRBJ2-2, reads DGGITQSPKYLFRKEGQNVTLSCEQNLNHDAMYWYRQDPGQGLRLIYYSQIVNDFQKGDIAEGYSVSREKKESFPLTVTSAQKNPTAFYLCASSIGGAGGELFFGEGSRLTVL.

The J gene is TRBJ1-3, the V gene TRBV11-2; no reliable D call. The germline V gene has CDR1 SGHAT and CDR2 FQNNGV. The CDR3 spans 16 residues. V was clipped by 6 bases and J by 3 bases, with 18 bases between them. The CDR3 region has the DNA TGTGCCAGCAGTTTCTCCCGCGGGTACCGTGGAAACACCATATATTTT. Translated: CASSFSRGYRGNTIYF.

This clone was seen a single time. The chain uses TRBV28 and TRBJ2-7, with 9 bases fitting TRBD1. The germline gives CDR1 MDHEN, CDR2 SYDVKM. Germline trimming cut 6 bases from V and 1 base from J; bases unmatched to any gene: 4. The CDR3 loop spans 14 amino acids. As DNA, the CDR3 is TGTGCCAGCAGACCGACAGGGGGTTCCTACGAGCAGTACTTC. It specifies CASRPTGGSYEQYF.

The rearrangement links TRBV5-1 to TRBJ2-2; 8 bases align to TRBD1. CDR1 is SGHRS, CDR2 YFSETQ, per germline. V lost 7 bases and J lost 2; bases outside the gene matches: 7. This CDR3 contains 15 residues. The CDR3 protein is CASSDQGANTGELFF. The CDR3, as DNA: TGCGCCAGCTCCGATCAGGGGGCCAACACCGGGGAGCTGTTTTTT. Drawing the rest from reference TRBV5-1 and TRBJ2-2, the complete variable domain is KAGVTQTPRYLIKTRGQQVTLSCSPISGHRSVSWYQQTPGQGLQFLFEYFSETQRNKGNFPGRFSGRQFSNSRSEMNVSTLELGDSALYLCASSDQGANTGELFFGEGSRLTVL.

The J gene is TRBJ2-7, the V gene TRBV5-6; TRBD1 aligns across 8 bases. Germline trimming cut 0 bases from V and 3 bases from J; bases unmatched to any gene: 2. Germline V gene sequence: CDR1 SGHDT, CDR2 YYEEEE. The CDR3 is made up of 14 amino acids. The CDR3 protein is CASSLGDRIYEQYF. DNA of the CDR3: TGTGCCAGCAGCTTGGGGGACAGGATCTACGAGCAGTACTTC.

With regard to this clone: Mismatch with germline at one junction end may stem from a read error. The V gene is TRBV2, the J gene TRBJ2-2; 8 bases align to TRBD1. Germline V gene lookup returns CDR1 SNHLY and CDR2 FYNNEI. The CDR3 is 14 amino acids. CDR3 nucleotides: TGTGCCAGCAGACCGGGACAGGACCTCGGGGAGCTGTCTTTT. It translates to CASRPGQDLGELSF.

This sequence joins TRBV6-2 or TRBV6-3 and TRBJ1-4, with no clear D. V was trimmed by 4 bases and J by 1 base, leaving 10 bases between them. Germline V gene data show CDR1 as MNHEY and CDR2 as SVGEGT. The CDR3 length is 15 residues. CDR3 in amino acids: CASSFGPITNEKLFF. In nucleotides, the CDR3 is TGTGCCAGCAGTTTTGGCCCGATAACTAATGAAAAACTGTTTTTT.

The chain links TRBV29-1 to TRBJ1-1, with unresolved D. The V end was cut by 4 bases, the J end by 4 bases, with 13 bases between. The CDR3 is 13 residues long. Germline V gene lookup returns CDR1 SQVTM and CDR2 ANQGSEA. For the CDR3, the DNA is TGCAGCGTTGGCTCCGGGAGGGCCACTGAAGCTTTCTTT. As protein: CSVGSGRATEAFF.

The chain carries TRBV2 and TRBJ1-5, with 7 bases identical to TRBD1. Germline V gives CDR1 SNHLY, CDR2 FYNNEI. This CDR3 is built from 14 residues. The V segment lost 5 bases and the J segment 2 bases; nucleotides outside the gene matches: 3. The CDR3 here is CASSFTGGNQPQHF. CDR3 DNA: TGTGCCAGCAGTTTCACAGGGGGCAATCAGCCCCAGCATTTT.

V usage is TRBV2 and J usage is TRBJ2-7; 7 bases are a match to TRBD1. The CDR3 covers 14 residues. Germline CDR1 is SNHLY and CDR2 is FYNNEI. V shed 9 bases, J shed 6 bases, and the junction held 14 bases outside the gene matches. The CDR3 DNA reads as TGTGCCAGTTCCGCACAGGGGCCGACCCGCGAGCAGTACTTC. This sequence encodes CASSAQGPTREQYF. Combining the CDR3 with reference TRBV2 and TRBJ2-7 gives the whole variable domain EPEVTQTPSHQVTQMGQEVILRCVPISNHLYFYWYRQILGQKVEFLVSFYNNEISEKSEIFDDQFSVERPDGSNFTLKIRSTKLEDSAMYFCASSAQGPTREQYFGPGTRLTVT.